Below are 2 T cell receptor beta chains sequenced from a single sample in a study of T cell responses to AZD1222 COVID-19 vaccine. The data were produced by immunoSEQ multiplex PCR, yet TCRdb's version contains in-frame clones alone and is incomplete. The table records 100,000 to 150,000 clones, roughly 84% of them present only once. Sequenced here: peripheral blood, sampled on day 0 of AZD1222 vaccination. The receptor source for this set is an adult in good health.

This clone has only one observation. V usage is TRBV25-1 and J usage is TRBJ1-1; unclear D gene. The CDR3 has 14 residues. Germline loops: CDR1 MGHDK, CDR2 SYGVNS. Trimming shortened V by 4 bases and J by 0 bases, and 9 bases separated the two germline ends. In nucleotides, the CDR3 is TGTGCCAGCAGTGTACCGGGCATGAACACTGAAGCTTTCTTT. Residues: CASSVPGMNTEAFF.

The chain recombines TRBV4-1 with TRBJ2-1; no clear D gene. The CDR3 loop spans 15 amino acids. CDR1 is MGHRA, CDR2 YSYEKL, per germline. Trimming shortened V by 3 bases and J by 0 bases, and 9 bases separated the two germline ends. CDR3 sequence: CASSQLLSSYNEQFF. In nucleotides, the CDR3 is TGCGCCAGCAGCCAGTTACTCAGCTCCTACAATGAGCAGTTCTTC.